A selection of T cell receptor beta chains follows, all from one sample in a study of CD8+ T cells in alopecia areata. Data came from immunoSEQ multiplex PCR; TCRdb stores just in-frame clones and leaves some out. The sample lists 100,000 or so clones; about 60% were seen once. The material was CD8+ T cells sorted from blood, obtained between weeks 55 and 65, from a patient treated with tofacitinib. Receptors were obtained from a human donor with alopecia areata. Each CDR3 is given with its conserved first and last residue. The order of the fields is D gene, V gene, J gene, clone size, CDR3 protein, CDR3 DNA. The D gene is left open where the match is weak. Clone size appears in some rows only: once, few, many, or a class for an expanded clone.

>.|TRBV6-5|TRBJ1-5|.
CASSYRGLVRPQHF
TGTGCCAGCAGTTACCGGGGTTTGGTTAGGCCCCAGCATTTT
>TRBD2|TRBV6-6|TRBJ2-7|.
CASRNGLAGDHEQYF
TGTGCCAGCAGGAACGGACTAGCGGGGGACCACGAGCAGTACTTC
>.|TRBV30|TRBJ2-6|.
CAWSVTSGANVLTF
TGTGCCTGGAGTGTTACCTCTGGGGCCAACGTCCTGACTTTC
>.|TRBV19|TRBJ1-4|.
CASSIPGLNEKLFF
TGTGCCAGTAGTATACCGGGCCTTAATGAAAAACTGTTTTTT
>.|TRBV7-6|TRBJ2-3|.
CASSVTSTDTQYF
TGTGCCAGCAGCGTTACAAGCACAGATACGCAGTATTTT
>.|TRBV5-4|TRBJ1-5|.
CASSLERGQPQHF
TGTGCCAGCAGCTTGGAAAGAGGACAGCCCCAGCATTTT
>.|TRBV25-1|TRBJ2-1|once
CASSAPGIQEFF
TGTGCCAGCAGTGCCCCCGGCATCCAGGAGTTCTTC
>.|TRBV20-1|TRBJ1-2|.
CSAREFYGYTF
TGCAGTGCTAGAGAATTCTATGGCTACACCTTC
>TRBD1|TRBV2|TRBJ2-3|.
CASSDRASTDTQYF
TGTGCCAGCTCCGACAGGGCAAGCACAGATACGCAGTATTTT
>.|TRBV4-2|TRBJ2-5|.
CASSQWLGAQETQYF
TGTGCCAGCAGCCAATGGCTGGGTGCTCAAGAGACCCAGTACTTC
>.|TRBV2|TRBJ1-5|few
CASSDGFRSNQPQHF
TGTGCCAGCAGTGACGGGTTCCGTAGCAATCAGCCCCAGCATTTT
>.|TRBV7-9|TRBJ2-6|.
CASSSRDGSSGANVLTF
TGTGCCAGCAGCTCCCGGGACGGAAGCTCTGGGGCCAACGTCCTGACTTTC
>.|TRBV7-9|TRBJ2-2|.
CASSATTANTGELFF
TGTGCCAGCAGCGCAACTACAGCGAACACCGGGGAGCTGTTTTTT
>.|TRBV9|TRBJ2-3|.
CASSVARAGMDTQYF
TGTGCCAGCAGCGTAGCACGGGCTGGGATGGATACGCAGTATTTT
>.|TRBV7-9|TRBJ2-1|once
CASSPTGDNEQFF
TGTGCCAGCAGCCCCACCGGGGACAATGAGCAGTTCTTC
>TRBD2|TRBV27|TRBJ2-7|.
CASSARATSGDYEQYF
TGTGCCAGCAGCGCGCGAGCGACTAGCGGGGACTACGAGCAGTACTTC
>.|TRBV27|TRBJ2-3|.
CASSLSLGPSPDAQYF
TGTGCCAGCAGTTTATCTTTAGGCCCAAGCCCTGATGCGCAGTATTTT
>TRBD1|TRBV6-4|TRBJ2-2|few
CASHPLGQANTGELFF
TGTGCCAGCCATCCCCTGGGACAGGCGAACACCGGGGAGCTGTTTTTT
>TRBD1|TRBV11-2|TRBJ2-5|.
CASSSDWGQVKTQYF
TGTGCCAGCAGCTCAGACTGGGGACAGGTGAAGACCCAGTACTTC
>.|TRBV30|TRBJ2-7|.
CAWSQRTGTPYEQYF
TGTGCCTGGAGTCAGCGAACGGGGACCCCCTACGAGCAGTACTTC
>TRBD1|TRBV6-1|TRBJ2-1|once
CASSGPKGQGRNEQFF
TGTGCCAGCAGTGGGCCCAAGGGACAGGGACGCAATGAGCAGTTCTTC
>.|TRBV30|TRBJ2-7|.
CAWSATLYEQYF
TGTGCCTGGAGTGCGACCCTCTACGAGCAGTACTTC
>.|TRBV29-1|TRBJ2-7|.
CSVYGGRSYEQYF
TGCAGCGTTTATGGGGGGCGGTCCTACGAGCAGTACTTC
>.|TRBV9|TRBJ1-6|.
CASSGTSLHF
TGTGCCAGCAGCGGGACCTCCCTCCACTTT
>TRBD2|TRBV6-4|TRBJ2-1|.
CASSDSSTSDVNEQFF
TGTGCCAGCAGTGACTCTTCGACTAGCGACGTCAATGAGCAGTTCTTC
>.|TRBV6-5|TRBJ1-2|.
CASTDGRGGKGYTF
TGTGCCAGCACCGACGGTCGGGGGGGTAAAGGCTACACCTTC
>TRBD1|TRBV6-5|TRBJ2-7|.
CASTGTASYEQYF
TGTGCCAGCACGGGGACAGCCTCCTACGAGCAGTACTTC
>TRBD2|TRBV29-1|TRBJ2-3|.
CSVEDRWGLAGGMDTQYF
TGCAGCGTTGAAGATCGGTGGGGACTAGCGGGGGGTATGGATACGCAGTATTTT
>.|TRBV29-1|TRBJ1-4|.
CSVFFGGGEKLFF
TGCAGCGTTTTCTTCGGCGGGGGGGAAAAACTGTTTTTT
>TRBD2|TRBV6-6|TRBJ2-2|.
CASSLNSGEWTGELFF
TGTGCCAGCAGCCTAAACAGCGGGGAGTGGACCGGGGAGCTGTTTTTT
>.|TRBV6-5|TRBJ1-5|.
CASRLYSNQPQHF
TGTGCCAGCAGGCTATATAGCAATCAGCCCCAGCATTTT
>.|TRBV30|TRBJ2-5|.
CAWSRSARQETQYF
TGTGCCTGGAGCCGCAGTGCACGTCAAGAGACCCAGTACTTC
>.|TRBV28|TRBJ1-1|few
CASSWWGIRLTEAFF
TGTGCCAGCAGTTGGTGGGGGATAAGGTTGACTGAAGCTTTCTTT
>.|TRBV7-9|TRBJ2-4|.
CASSSVRESGKNIQYF
TGTGCCAGCAGCTCCGTCAGGGAATCGGGCAAAAACATTCAGTACTTC
>TRBD1|TRBV27|TRBJ2-1|.
CASSSTGGRYNEQFF
TGTGCCAGCAGTTCGACAGGGGGCCGCTACAATGAGCAGTTCTTC
>.|TRBV25-1|TRBJ1-1|.
CASSQSGVEAFF
TGTGCCAGCAGTCAGAGTGGGGTTGAAGCTTTCTTT
>.|TRBV13|TRBJ2-5|.
CASSSERETQYF
TGTGCCAGCAGCTCCGAGAGGGAGACCCAGTACTTC
>TRBD1|TRBV30|TRBJ2-5|.
CAWSVGTGQETQYF
TGTGCCTGGAGCGTAGGGACAGGCCAAGAGACCCAGTACTTC
>TRBD1|TRBV14|TRBJ1-4|few
CASSQAMGQGLFF
TGTGCCAGCAGCCAAGCAATGGGACAGGGGCTGTTTTTT
>TRBD1|TRBV11-2|TRBJ2-7|.
CASSLEVQGALYEQYF
TGTGCCAGCAGCTTAGAAGTCCAGGGGGCTCTCTACGAGCAGTACTTC
>.|TRBV19|TRBJ2-2|.
CATLSGELFF
TGTGCCACCCTGTCCGGGGAGCTGTTTTTT
>.|TRBV13|TRBJ1-1|.
CASSTRDPPEAFF
TGTGCCAGCAGCACCAGGGACCCCCCTGAAGCTTTCTTT
>.|TRBV18|TRBJ2-5|.
CASSPTAYRLQETQYF
TGTGCCAGCTCACCAACAGCTTATCGGCTCCAAGAGACCCAGTACTTC
>.|TRBV6-1|TRBJ2-7|.
CASSEYQSSYEQYF
TGTGCCAGCAGTGAATACCAGAGCTCCTACGAGCAGTACTTC
>.|TRBV29-1|TRBJ1-2|few
CSVFEGTHYGYTF
TGCAGCGTTTTTGAGGGTACTCACTATGGCTACACCTTC